This T cell receptor (beta chain) was observed in a study of brain T cells in children with intractable seizures. A note on this clone: Its cognate antigen is unknown.

This CDR3 is 15 amino acids long. Germline lookup yields CDR1 WNHNN and CDR2 SYGVQD (reference sequence). Trimming removed 2 bases from V and 4 bases from J, with 11 bases in between. Study-wide results and caveats: Patients' HCMV serostatus was unknown; virus specificity rests on CDR3 similarity alone.

Clones were read by immunoSEQ multiplex PCR, and TCRdb kept only the in-frame ones, dropping some. Among tens of thousands of clones listed, approximately 94% were seen once. The gene calls are TRBV10-1 and TRBJ1-4; the D is unclear. The sample here was peripheral blood, taken at surgery. The clonotype originates from a boy aged 10-17 years with focal cortical dysplasia and intractable seizures. CDR3 loop: CASSEGREYNEKLFF. DNA of the CDR3: TGCGCCAGCAGTGAGGGAAGAGAATATAATGAAAAACTGTTTTTT.